These 27 T cell receptor beta chains came from one sample sequenced in a study of cytomegalovirus exposure and HLA in healthy donors. Using immunoSEQ multiplex PCR, the repertoire was profiled, and TCRdb retains in-frame clones only, with some absent. The sample holds roughly 73,000 clones, approximately 96% seen once. Source material: PBMCs. Every receptor here comes from a man in his late teens or twenties in good health and CMV-seronegative.

This chain uses TRBV19 with TRBJ1-1; 7 nucleotides agree with TRBD1. The junction had 12 bases not matched to a gene; V was cut back by 5 bases and J by 0 bases. The CDR3 has 17 residues. CDR1 is LNHDA and CDR2 is SQIVND in the germline V gene (reference sequence). The chain's CDR3 is CASSPPRDRFMNTEAFF. In nucleotides, the CDR3 is TGTGCCAGTAGTCCCCCCCGGGACAGATTCATGAACACTGAAGCTTTCTTT.

The chain combines TRBV7-8 with TRBJ1-2; D not resolved. Looked up from germline, CDR1 is SGHVS and CDR2 is FQNEAQ. This CDR3 is built from 12 residues. Deletions cut 5 bases from V and 5 bases from J, with 9 bases between. CDR3 in DNA: TGTGCCAGCAGCCGGGAAGGGTATGGCTACACCTTC. Protein product: CASSREGYGYTF. Full variable domain (outside the CDR3, taken from reference TRBV7-8 and TRBJ1-2): GAGVSQSPRYKVAKRGQDVALRCDPISGHVSLFWYQQALGQGPEFLTYFQNEAQLDKSGLPSDRFFAERPEGSVSTLKIQRTQQEDSAVYLCASSREGYGYTFGSGTRLTVV.

The chain joins TRBV6-5 to TRBJ2-7; TRBD1 might be the D (7 bases). CDR1 is MNHEY, CDR2 SVGAGI, per germline. V was clipped by 0 bases and J by 4 bases, with 16 bases between them. CDR3 length equals 16 residues. This CDR3 is CASSYSPGGNNYEQYF. CDR3 nucleotide sequence: TGTGCCAGCAGTTACTCGCCAGGGGGGAACAATTACGAGCAGTACTTC.

The chain links TRBV19 to TRBJ2-5, with TRBD1 as a possible D gene (6 bases). V was trimmed by 9 bases and J by 3 bases, leaving 14 bases between them. Germline CDR1 and CDR2: LNHDA and SQIVND (reference sequence). The CDR3 totals 13 residues. CDR3 DNA: TGTGCCAGCGCAGCCGGACAGAAAGAGACCCAGTACTTC. Its protein is CASAAGQKETQYF.

This chain joins TRBV7-9 and TRBJ2-7, with 8 positions matching TRBD1. V shed 1 base and J 3 bases; nucleotides not matched to a gene: 5. The CDR3 covers 15 residues. Per germline, CDR1 SEHNR and CDR2 FQNEAQ (reference sequence). CDR3 coding DNA: TGTGCCAGCAGCTTAGGAGTTACAGGGGGCTACGAGCAGTACTTC. Translating it yields CASSLGVTGGYEQYF.

The chain joins TRBV4-2 to TRBJ1-1; a weak D match, TRBD1 (5 bases). Germline V CDR1 and CDR2: LGHNA, YNFKEQ. Trimming removed 0 bases at V and 5 bases at J, with 10 bases between. This CDR3 is built from 14 residues. The CDR3 loop is CASSQEGGLTEAFF. Here the CDR3 DNA reads TGTGCCAGCAGCCAAGAGGGGGGGTTGACTGAAGCTTTCTTT.

This chain joins TRBV7-2 and TRBJ2-7, with TRBD1 identical over 9 bases. The germline CDR1 and CDR2 sequences are SGHTA and FQGNSA. The V segment lost 2 bases and the J segment 4 bases; nucleotides outside the gene matches: 9. There are 16 residues in the CDR3. The CDR3 protein is CASSLMPGQGTYEQYF. The CDR3 DNA sequence: TGTGCCAGCAGCTTAATGCCGGGACAGGGTACTTACGAGCAGTACTTC.

This clone was recorded only once. The CDR3 nucleotides are TGTGCCAGCAGCTTAGCGTGGGCCCCTGACCGGGAGACCCAGTACTTC. Translation: CASSLAWAPDRETQYF. The V and J genes are TRBV7-2 and TRBJ2-5; D gene unclear. V was clipped by 0 bases and J by 5 bases, with 16 bases between them. CDR3 length: 16 amino acids. Germline V CDR1 and CDR2: SGHTA, FQGNSA.

The J gene is TRBJ2-1, the V gene TRBV4-2, with a tentative D call TRBD2 (6 bases). Trimming removed 0 bases at V and 7 bases at J, with 13 bases between. CDR1 and CDR2 from the germline V gene are LGHNA and YNFKEQ. The CDR3 loop spans 15 amino acids. In nucleotides, the CDR3 is TGTGCCAGCAGCCAAGAAGTTCTGGGGGGAAATGAGCAGTTCTTC. Its protein is CASSQEVLGGNEQFF.

V gene TRBV18 combines with J gene TRBJ1-2; no clear D gene. The CDR3 has 16 amino acids. Trimming pared 0 bases from V and 0 bases from J, leaving 11 bases between. Per the germline V gene, CDR1 is KGHSH and CDR2 is LQKENI. The CDR3 reads CASSPPYSSANYGYTF. CDR3 bases: TGTGCCAGCTCACCACCGTATAGCTCAGCTAACTATGGCTACACCTTC.

V is TRBV9 and J is TRBJ2-7; 9 positions agree with TRBD2. This CDR3 contains 15 residues. Germline V gives CDR1 SGDLS, CDR2 YYNGEE. V dropped 2 bases and J dropped 0; count of bases not matched to a gene: 3. DNA for the CDR3: TGTGCCAGCAGCGTGGCGGGGGGGGACTCCTACGAGCAGTACTTC. It encodes CASSVAGGDSYEQYF. The full variable domain, rest sourced from reference TRBV9 and TRBJ2-7, is DSGVTQTPKHLITATGQRVTLRCSPRSGDLSVYWYQQSLDQGLQFLIQYYNGEERAKGNILERFSAQQFPDLHSELNLSSLELGDSALYFCASSVAGGDSYEQYFGPGTRLTVT.

The V gene is TRBV18, the J gene TRBJ1-4, with TRBD1 as a possible D gene (5 bases). With 6 bases removed from V and 6 bases from J, the gap between germline ends came to 17 bases. The CDR3 covers 15 residues. Germline V CDR1 and CDR2: KGHSH, LQKENI. CDR3 amino acids: CASSQRAGPYEKLFF. The CDR3 coding sequence is TGTGCCAGCTCCCAGAGAGCAGGGCCTTATGAAAAACTGTTTTTT.

This clone appeared once. V and J are TRBV7-8 and TRBJ1-1, with TRBD1 matching 9 bases. Germline V gives CDR1 SGHVS, CDR2 FQNEAQ. The J segment lost 3 bases and the V segment lost 5 bases, leaving 4 bases of the junction unmatched. The CDR3 sequence is 14 residues long. DNA for the CDR3: TGTGCCAGCAGCGAAGACAGGGGGTACACTGAAGCTTTCTTT. This sequence encodes CASSEDRGYTEAFF.

J is TRBJ2-7 and V is TRBV2, with 7 bases lining up with TRBD1. CDR1 and CDR2 (germline): SNHLY, FYNNEI. This CDR3 has 14 residues. V lost 6 bases to trimming and J lost 5 bases; unmatched junction nucleotides: 10. The CDR3 loop is CASSDLTGLDEQYF. In nucleotides, the CDR3 is TGTGCCAGCAGCGACCTGACAGGGTTGGACGAGCAGTACTTC. Using reference TRBV2 and TRBJ2-7 for the parts outside the CDR3, the full variable domain is EPEVTQTPSHQVTQMGQEVILRCVPISNHLYFYWYRQILGQKVEFLVSFYNNEISEKSEIFDDQFSVERPDGSNFTLKIRSTKLEDSAMYFCASSDLTGLDEQYFGPGTRLTVT.

The chain carries TRBV30 and TRBJ2-7; D is possibly TRBD2 (5 bases). Per the germline V gene, CDR1 is GTSNPN and CDR2 is SVGIG (reference sequence). The CDR3 extends over 14 amino acids. The ends were cut back, 5 bases at V and 0 bases at J, with 14 bases in the middle. CDR3 in amino acids: CAWGPTGSSYEQYF. The CDR3 DNA reads TGTGCCTGGGGTCCGACGGGGAGCTCCTACGAGCAGTACTTC.

The chain combines TRBV30 with TRBJ2-3, with no clear D. There are 16 residues in the CDR3. CDR1 and CDR2 from the germline V gene are GTSNPN and SVGIG (reference sequence). The ends were cut back, 0 bases at V and 4 bases at J, with 17 bases in the middle. The CDR3 loop is CAWSVRLLGLADTQYF. The CDR3 bases are TGTGCCTGGAGTGTACGTCTGCTAGGCCTCGCAGATACGCAGTATTTT.

This chain joins TRBV4-1 and TRBJ1-3, with TRBD1 matching over 8 bases. Germline V CDR1 and CDR2: MGHRA, YSYEKL. The CDR3 runs to 19 residues. V lost 4 bases, J lost 7 bases, and 21 bases stayed unmatched. The CDR3 sequence: CASSRLLPGQVSSQNTIYF. The DNA for the CDR3 is TGCGCCAGCAGCCGACTCCTCCCGGGACAGGTTTCTTCACAGAACACCATATATTTT.

This clone has only a few counts. The chain employs TRBV5-4 and TRBJ1-2; D uncertain. There are 12 residues in the CDR3. CDR1 SGHNT and CDR2 YYREEE come from the germline V gene (reference sequence). Trimming took 4 bases from V and 2 from J, leaving 6 bases between them. The DNA of the CDR3 is TGTGCCAGCAGCCCAGAAAACTATGGCTACACCTTC. This translates into CASSPENYGYTF. Full variable domain (rest looked up from reference TRBV5-4 and TRBJ1-2): ETGVTQSPTHLIKTRGQQVTLRCSSQSGHNTVSWYQQALGQGPQFIFQYYREEENGRGNFPPRFSGLQFPNYSSELNVNALELDDSALYLCASSPENYGYTFGSGTRLTVV.

The rearrangement joins TRBV7-9 to TRBJ1-1; 7 bases line up with TRBD1. The CDR3 runs to 12 residues. V dropped 5 bases and J dropped 8; count of bases not matched to a gene: 5. CDR1 SEHNR and CDR2 FQNEAQ come from the germline V gene (reference sequence). The CDR3 coding sequence is TGTGCCAGCAGCCGTACAGGGGAAGAAGCTTTCTTT. Translating gives CASSRTGEEAFF.

The chain has TRBV9 and TRBJ1-3; TRBD1 might be the D (6 bases). Germline CDR1 reads SGDLS; CDR2 reads YYNGEE. This CDR3 is built from 14 residues. The germline V and J ends were trimmed by 4 bases and 4 bases, with 12 bases remaining between them. CDR3 sequence reads: CASSLTGLGNTIYF. The CDR3 bases are TGTGCCAGCAGCCTGACAGGATTGGGAAACACCATATATTTT.

The chain employs TRBV6-1 and TRBJ2-7, with TRBD1 identical over 9 bases. The germline V gene encodes CDR1 MNHNS and CDR2 SASEGT. Trimming cost V 10 bases and J 0 bases; bases outside gene matches: 4. There are 13 residues in the CDR3. The CDR3 loop is CATRTGASYEQYF. CDR3 DNA: TGTGCCACCAGGACAGGGGCCTCCTACGAGCAGTACTTC.

The CDR3 is CASSFSAGGSTEAFF. As DNA, the CDR3 is TGTGCCAGCAGCTTCTCCGCAGGGGGGAGCACTGAAGCTTTCTTT. The chain links TRBV7-9 to TRBJ1-1, with TRBD1 identical over 7 bases. In germline, CDR1 is SEHNR, CDR2 FQNEAQ (reference sequence). This CDR3 comprises 15 residues. The V and J ends lost 3 bases and 4 bases, in that order; junction bases with no gene match: 8.

The chain has TRBV6-5 and TRBJ2-2; D is perhaps TRBD2 (7 bases). This CDR3 is built from 15 residues. Between the trimmed V and J ends, which lost 0 bases and 6 bases, there was a span of 11 bases. Germline values: CDR1 MNHEY, CDR2 SVGAGI. CDR3 protein: CASSYSGGASGELFF. For the CDR3, the DNA is TGTGCCAGCAGTTACTCGGGGGGGGCGTCCGGGGAGCTGTTTTTT.

This chain uses TRBV10-3 with TRBJ2-7; TRBD2 is a possible D gene (6 bases). Germline V gives CDR1 ENHRY, CDR2 SYGVKD. Trimming removed 11 bases at V and 3 bases at J, with 14 bases between. CDR3 length equals 12 residues. CDR3 nucleotides: TGTGCCGTCCAGGAGGGAGTCTACGAGCAGTACTTC. It encodes CAVQEGVYEQYF.

V gene TRBV7-8 combines with J gene TRBJ2-4, with D possibly being TRBD1 (6 bases). There are 15 residues in the CDR3. Germline V lookup: CDR1 SGHVS, CDR2 FQNEAQ. The V end was cut by 5 bases, the J end by 1 base, with 12 bases between. In DNA form, the CDR3 reads TGTGCCAGCAGCCCTGGGGGCCTGGCCAAAAACATTCAGTACTTC. It codes for CASSPGGLAKNIQYF.

The chain combines TRBV29-1 with TRBJ2-2, with D perhaps matching TRBD2 (7 bases). The CDR3 consists of 15 residues. Trimming cost V 7 bases and J 5 bases, with 20 bases left between them. CDR1 is SQVTM, CDR2 ANQGSEA, per germline. The CDR3 DNA follows: TGCAGCGCAAGGGTGGGGGGGCTCGTTACCGGGGAGCTGTTTTTT. Amino acids: CSARVGGLVTGELFF.

The V and J genes are TRBV5-4 and TRBJ2-3; no definite D call. Trimming stripped 6 bases from V and 6 bases from J, with 17 bases between. The CDR3 spans 14 residues. The germline V gene has CDR1 SGHNT and CDR2 YYREEE (reference sequence). CDR3 residues: CASTNRRPEDTQYF. In nucleotides, the CDR3 is TGTGCCAGCACCAACCGTCGGCCGGAGGATACGCAGTATTTT.